Below, 14 T cell receptor beta chains from the same sample are listed, as sequenced in a study of radiation and T cells in renal cell carcinoma. Libraries were prepared by immunoSEQ multiplex PCR; TCRdb keeps only in-frame clonotypes and omits some of them. The repertoire includes about 150,000 clones, around 90% of them detected once, and 10% to 15% sits in the top ten. The time point was: blood 2 weeks post-SBRT. Treatment noted: 15 Gy SBRT to primary tumor, nephrectomy 4 weeks later. This specimen was blood, taken from a patient whose treatment included radiotherapy and nephrectomy. These receptors originate from a woman in her forties or fifties with renal cell carcinoma.

The genes are TRBV7-3 and TRBJ2-3, with D possibly being TRBD1 (6 bases). The CDR3 length is 16 residues. V lost 2 bases and J 5 bases, leaving 17 bases between the germline ends. Germline CDR1 is SGHTA and CDR2 is FQGTGA. The CDR3 DNA is TGTGCCAGCAGCTTAGGGCCCAGGGGCACGCAAGATACGCAGTATTTT. This encodes CASSLGPRGTQDTQYF.

The chain links TRBV7-2 to TRBJ1-1, with TRBD1 as a possible D gene (5 bases). Trimming took 3 bases from V and 1 from J, leaving 6 bases between them. The CDR3 is 13 residues long. Germline-derived CDR1 and CDR2 are SGHTA and FQGNSA. CDR3 in amino acids: CASSLTANTEAFF. CDR3 coding DNA: TGTGCCAGCAGCTTGACAGCGAACACTGAAGCTTTCTTT.

The chain couples TRBV30 to TRBJ2-3; D unclear. V was shortened by 3 bases and J by 4 bases, with 11 bases between the two germline ends. Germline V gene data show CDR1 as GTSNPN and CDR2 as SVGIG (reference sequence). The CDR3 runs to 13 residues. For the CDR3, the DNA is TGTGCCTGGAGATTACTTGGGGCAGATACGCAGTATTTT. Translated, it gives CAWRLLGADTQYF. Using reference TRBV30 and TRBJ2-3 for the parts outside the CDR3, the full variable domain is SQTIHQWPATLVQPVGSPLSLECTVEGTSNPNLYWYRQAAGRGLQLLFYSVGIGQISSEVPQNLSASRPQDRQFILSSKKLLLSDSGFYLCAWRLLGADTQYFGPGTRLTVL.

The chain employs TRBV7-9 and TRBJ2-7; D is possibly TRBD1 (6 bases). V was shortened by 3 bases and J by 5 bases, with 11 bases between the two germline ends. The CDR3 covers 13 residues. CDR1 is SEHNR, CDR2 FQNEAQ, per germline (reference sequence). Written as DNA, the CDR3 is TGTGCCAGCAGCTTGGCAGGGGTGAACGAGCAGTACTTC. Protein product: CASSLAGVNEQYF.

The chain couples TRBV5-1 to TRBJ1-6; D is perhaps TRBD1 (5 bases). The germline V and J ends were trimmed by 0 bases and 10 bases, with 20 bases remaining between them. Germline values: CDR1 SGHRS, CDR2 YFSETQ. The CDR3 loop spans 17 amino acids. The DNA for the CDR3 is TGCGCCAGCAGCTTGGCTCAGGGCTATCCCGAAGTCTCACCCCTCCACTTT. Translating gives CASSLAQGYPEVSPLHF.

DNA of the CDR3: TGTGCCTGGAGCGGGGGCAACCAAGAGACCCAGTACTTC. It encodes CAWSGGNQETQYF. This rearrangement joins TRBV30 to TRBJ2-5; D possibly uses TRBD1 or TRBD2 (6 bases each). Per the germline V gene, CDR1 is GTSNPN and CDR2 is SVGIG (reference sequence). CDR3 size: 13 residues. With 3 bases removed from V and 0 bases from J, the gap between germline ends came to 8 bases.

CDR3 sequence (DNA): TGTGCCAGCAGCAAGGGGCAGGGGGCGCTCCAAGAGACCCAGTACTTC. Amino acid sequence: CASSKGQGALQETQYF. The chain uses TRBV5-8 and TRBJ2-5; 8 bases are a match to TRBD1. Germline assignment: CDR1 SGHTS and CDR2 YDEGEE. CDR3 length: 16 residues. The V segment lost 4 bases and the J segment 1 base; nucleotides outside the gene matches: 9.

The chain combines TRBV7-3 with TRBJ2-3, with TRBD2 as a possible D gene (5 bases). With 2 bases removed from V and 4 bases from J, the gap between germline ends came to 10 bases. The CDR3 runs to 14 residues. Germline lookup yields CDR1 SGHTA and CDR2 FQGTGA. The CDR3 coding sequence is TGTGCCAGCAGCTTATCCCGGGATGCAGATACGCAGTATTTT. This codes for CASSLSRDADTQYF.

The CDR3: CASSRTGGHGYTF. CDR3 nucleotides: TGTGCCAGCAGCCGCACAGGGGGACATGGCTACACCTTC. The J gene is TRBJ1-2, the V gene TRBV7-9; 8 bases are a match to TRBD1. Germline-derived CDR1 and CDR2 are SEHNR and FQNEAQ (reference sequence). V trimming: 5 bases; J trimming: 6 bases; junction bases outside the gene matches: 5. The CDR3 runs 13 residues.

The V gene is TRBV4-1, the J gene TRBJ2-1; 7 nucleotides agree with TRBD2. V trimming: 2 bases; J trimming: 2 bases; junction bases outside the gene matches: 6. From germline, CDR1 is MGHRA and CDR2 YSYEKL. This CDR3 has 16 amino acids. The CDR3 is CASSQQAAGPYNEQFF. The CDR3, as DNA: TGCGCCAGCAGCCAACAAGCAGCGGGGCCCTACAATGAGCAGTTCTTC.

This sequence joins TRBV5-8 and TRBJ2-7; tentatively, D is TRBD1 or TRBD2 (5 bases each). From germline, CDR1 is SGHTS and CDR2 YDEGEE. V lost 5 bases, J lost 10 bases, and 19 bases lay in between. The CDR3 contains 13 residues. The CDR3 DNA sequence: TGTGCCAGCAGGTCGGGACCGCTTTCTGTACAGTACTTC. Translation: CASRSGPLSVQYF. Complete variable domain (other parts from reference TRBV5-8 and TRBJ2-7): EAGVTQSPTHLIKTRGQQATLRCSPISGHTSVYWYQQALGLGLQFLLWYDEGEERNRGNFPPRFSGRQFPNYSSELNVNALELEDSALYLCASRSGPLSVQYFGPGTRLTVT.

The count of this clone is one. The CDR3 protein is CATAPEGNTEAFF. CDR3 nucleotides: TGTGCCACCGCCCCGGAGGGGAACACTGAAGCTTTCTTT. The chain has TRBV15 and TRBJ1-1, with D unresolved. V was shortened by 8 bases and J by 1 base, with 11 bases between the two germline ends. Germline CDR1 LNHNV, CDR2 YYDKDF (reference sequence). The CDR3 spans 13 residues.

J is TRBJ1-2 and V is TRBV4-3; D perhaps matches TRBD1 (5 bases). This CDR3 spans 17 amino acids. The germline V and J ends were trimmed by 2 bases and 7 bases, with 23 bases remaining between them. Germline loops: CDR1 LGHNA, CDR2 YSLEER. CDR3 nucleotide sequence: TGCGCCAGCAGCCAACAACTCCCGGGACTGCAATTAGGTGGCTACACCTTC. This encodes CASSQQLPGLQLGGYTF.

The chain combines TRBV5-5 with TRBJ1-2, with D maybe TRBD1 (5 bases). The V end lost 3 bases, the J end lost 8 bases, and 20 bases lay between the germline ends. This CDR3 contains 15 residues. Looked up from germline, CDR1 is SGHKS and CDR2 is YYEKEE (reference sequence). The CDR3 reads CASSSTPQGLGGYTF. CDR3 bases: TGTGCCAGCAGCTCTACCCCCCAGGGCTTGGGCGGCTACACCTTC.